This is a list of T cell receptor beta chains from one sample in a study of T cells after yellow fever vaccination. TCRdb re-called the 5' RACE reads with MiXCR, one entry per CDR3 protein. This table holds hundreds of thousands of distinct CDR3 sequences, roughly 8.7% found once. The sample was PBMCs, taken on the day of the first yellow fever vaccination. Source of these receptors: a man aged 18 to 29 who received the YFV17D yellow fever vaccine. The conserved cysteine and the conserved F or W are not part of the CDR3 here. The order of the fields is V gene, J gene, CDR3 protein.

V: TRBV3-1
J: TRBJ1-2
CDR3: ASGRTTGNYGYT

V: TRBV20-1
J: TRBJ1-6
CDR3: SARTSGGSDSPLH

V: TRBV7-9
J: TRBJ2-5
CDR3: ASILGPRETQY

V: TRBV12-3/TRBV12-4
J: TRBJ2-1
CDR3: ASSSSKYNEQF

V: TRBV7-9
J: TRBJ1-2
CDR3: ASRAGTGANGYT

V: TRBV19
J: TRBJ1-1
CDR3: ASTTGRWNTEAF

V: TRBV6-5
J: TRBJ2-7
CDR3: ASRPGRSNSYEQY

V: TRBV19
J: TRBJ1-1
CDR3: ASSIGGVRTEAF

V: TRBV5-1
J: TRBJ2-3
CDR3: ASGWRGRLTDTQY

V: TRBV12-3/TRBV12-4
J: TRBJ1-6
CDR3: ASSSGDRLFSPLH

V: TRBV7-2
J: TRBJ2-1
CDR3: ASRGGGAFNEQF

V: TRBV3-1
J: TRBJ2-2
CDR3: ASNMAGWTGELF

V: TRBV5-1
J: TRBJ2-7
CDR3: ASSFLTGGSEQY

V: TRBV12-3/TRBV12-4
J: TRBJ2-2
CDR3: ASSYRGLNTGELF

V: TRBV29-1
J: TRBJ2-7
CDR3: SVEEGQGGNEQY

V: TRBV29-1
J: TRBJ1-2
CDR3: SVEVRAGGYT

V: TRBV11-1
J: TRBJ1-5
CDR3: GSSYNQPQH

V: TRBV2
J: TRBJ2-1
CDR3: ASSVQGARNEQF

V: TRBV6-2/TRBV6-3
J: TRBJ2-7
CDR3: ASSHPSGGAYEQY

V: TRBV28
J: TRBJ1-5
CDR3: ASSFGGANQPQH

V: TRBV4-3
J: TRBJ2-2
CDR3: ASSQGTGAGELF

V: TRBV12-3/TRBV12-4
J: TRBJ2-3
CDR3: ASSHKNGGQLDTQY

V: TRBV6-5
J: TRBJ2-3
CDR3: ASSYSRGAGDTQY

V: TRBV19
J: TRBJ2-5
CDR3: ASSRVSVQETQY

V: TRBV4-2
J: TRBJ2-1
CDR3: ASSQEGPGGFTEQF

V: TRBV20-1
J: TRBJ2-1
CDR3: SARDPSGAYNEQF

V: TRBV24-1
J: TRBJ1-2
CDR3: ATSDPAQGAQGYT

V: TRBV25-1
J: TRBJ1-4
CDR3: ASSEFRAATNEKLF

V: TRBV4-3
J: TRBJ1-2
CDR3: ASSPQPPSGLNYGYT

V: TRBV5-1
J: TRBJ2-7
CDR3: ASSLAGESYEQY

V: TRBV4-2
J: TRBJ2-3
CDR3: ASSQSGKGGDLLLTDTQY

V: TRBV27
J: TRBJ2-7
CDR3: ASSFREGASYEQY

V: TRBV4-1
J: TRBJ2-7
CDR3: ASSQDGLAGGYEQY

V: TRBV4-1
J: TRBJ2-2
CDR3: ASSQEGRPRGTGELF

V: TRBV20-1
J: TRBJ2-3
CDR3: SAGTSGGNTQY

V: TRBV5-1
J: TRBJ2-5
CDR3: ASSDTDQETQY

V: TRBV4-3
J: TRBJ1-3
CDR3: ASSQKRTVSGNTIY

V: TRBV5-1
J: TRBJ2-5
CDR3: ASSLELGLGTQY

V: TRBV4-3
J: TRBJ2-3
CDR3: ASSNTLSPGQGYADTQY

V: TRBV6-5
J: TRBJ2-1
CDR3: ASSYYLAGGNNEQF

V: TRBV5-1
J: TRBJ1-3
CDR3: ASSFDSGNTIY

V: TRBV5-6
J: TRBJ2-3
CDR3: ASSLGTSWADTQY

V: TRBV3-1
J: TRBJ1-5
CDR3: ASSQSPSKGYQPQH

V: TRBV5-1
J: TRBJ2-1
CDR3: ASTREHNEQF

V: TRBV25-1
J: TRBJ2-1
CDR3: ASARTSVNEQF

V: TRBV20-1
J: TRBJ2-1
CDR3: SARGSRGVDEQF

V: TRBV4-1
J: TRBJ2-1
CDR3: ASSPSLAEMYNEQF

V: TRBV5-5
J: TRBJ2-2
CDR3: ASRVRGSANTGELF

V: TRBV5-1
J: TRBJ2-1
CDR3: ASSLASGGLYNEQF

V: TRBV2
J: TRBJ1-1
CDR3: ASRESRRAF

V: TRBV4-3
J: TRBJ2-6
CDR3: ASSSWGRGSSGANVLT

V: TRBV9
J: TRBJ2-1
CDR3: ASSEPLRASGGDNEQF

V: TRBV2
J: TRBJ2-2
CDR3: ASSARAGGYTGELF